This T cell receptor (beta chain) derives from a study of PD-1 blockade in classical Hodgkin lymphoma. Notes on this clone: Antigen unknown.

Using immunoSEQ multiplex PCR, the repertoire was profiled, and TCRdb retains in-frame clones only, with some absent. The sample contains about 97,000 clones, roughly 84% of which appear only once. The study's findings and limits: Before treatment, complete responders showed about the same diversity as newly diagnosed patients. Before treatment, TCR diversity in newly diagnosed patients was reportedly lower than in healthy donors.

The CDR3 has 14 amino acids. From germline, CDR1 is MDHEN and CDR2 SYDVKM. With 5 bases removed from V and 8 bases from J, the gap between germline ends came to 18 bases. All the patients suffered relapse after autologous stem cell transplantation, and brentuximab vedotin exposure differed. The sequence was collected from a human donor with classical Hodgkin lymphoma. The genes are TRBV28 and TRBJ1-2, with D maybe TRBD1 (5 bases). The sample here was peripheral blood mononuclear cells (PBMCs), taken at baseline. The CDR3 DNA follows: TGTGCCAGCAGTCCCGGCGGGGGTTTTGGCGGCTACACCTTC. It codes for CASSPGGGFGGYTF.